The present T cell receptor (beta chain) was sequenced within a study of blood T cell repertoires in COVID-19. The CDR3 has 17 residues. Per the germline V gene, CDR1 is WNHNN and CDR2 is SYGVQD (reference sequence). Trimming took 0 bases from V and 3 from J, leaving 14 bases between them. In the original analysis: Estimated nucleated cell counts came from reference gene primer amplification. Sequencing was performed with immunoSEQ multiplex PCR; in TCRdb, only in-frame clones are kept and a portion is missing. That table supplies the V and J calls and clone size; D and trimming were determined from the DNA. Here the sample spans more than 95,000 clones, roughly 80% being singletons.

The TCR comes from a young man with acute or convalescent COVID-19. Sequences were obtained from peripheral blood. The gene calls are TRBV10-1 and TRBJ2-2; D remains ambiguous. The CDR3 reads CASSESFLTWDTGELFF. CDR3 nucleotide sequence: TGCGCCAGCAGTGAGTCGTTCTTGACTTGGGACACCGGGGAGCTGTTTTTT.